This TCR beta chain was captured by sequencing in a study of blood T cell repertoires in COVID-19. Background on the study: From the United States, Italy and Spain came samples of acute and convalescent COVID-19. From T cells, B-cell-depleted T cells, or PBMCs came the material, which was cDNA or gDNA.

This table comes from immunoSEQ multiplex PCR, and its TCRdb copy is limited to in-frame clones, with some not included. The sample includes 180,000 or so clones, over 70% of them seen just once. Participants were aged 18 to 89 years from approximately 24 US areas. Recovered status applied to Cohort 3 donors who had two consecutive negative PCRs. It also applied to those with clearance or with symptom resolution. The junction had 7 bases not matched to a gene; V was cut back by 2 bases and J by 9 bases. The CDR3 runs to 14 residues. Germline V lookup: CDR1 KGHSH, CDR2 LQKENI. The clonotype originates from a man between 45 and 60 years old who had recovered from COVID-19. The chain couples TRBV18 to TRBJ2-1, with 7 bases matching TRBD1. The specimen was PBMCs or T cells enriched from blood (not recorded which). CDR3 residues: CASSPGTETGEQFF. The CDR3 DNA follows: TGTGCCAGCTCACCAGGGACAGAGACAGGTGAGCAGTTCTTC.